This is a list of T cell receptor beta chains from one sample in a study of tumour-infiltrating T cells in Burkitt lymphoma. Assay used: immunoSEQ multiplex PCR; TCRdb lists only in-frame clones, some missing. The table includes roughly 7,400 clones, 17% detected once. The sequencing input was tumor tissue. Receptors were obtained from a human donor with diffuse large B-cell lymphoma. Both conserved end residues are part of each CDR3. The order of the fields is D gene, J gene, V gene, clone size, CDR3 protein, CDR3 DNA. D genes are given only for firm matches. Clone sizes are given selectively: once, few, many, or a class where the clone is expanded.

TRBD2,TRBJ2-1,TRBV18,-,CASSPLTQGTRLAGANSSYNEQFF,TGTGCCAGCTCACCACTTACACAGGGAACGAGACTAGCGGGAGCCAACAGCTCCTACAATGAGCAGTTCTTC
-,TRBJ2-3,TRBV11-2,-,CASSYSGGTQYF,TGTGCCAGCAGCTACTCGGGTGGTACGCAGTATTTT
-,TRBJ2-1,TRBV29-1,-,CSVAWNEQFF,TGCAGCGTTGCATGGAATGAGCAGTTCTTC
-,TRBJ2-5,TRBV28,-,CASRPGGVRETQYF,TGTGCCAGCAGACCAGGGGGGGTGCGTGAGACCCAGTACTTC
TRBD2,TRBJ2-3,TRBV28,few,CASSFHGGGTDTQYF,TGTGCCAGCAGTTTTCACGGGGGGGGGACAGATACGCAGTATTTT
-,TRBJ2-7,TRBV13,-,CASSPPGERDEQYF,TGTGCCAGCAGCCCCCCGGGGGAGCGGGACGAGCAGTACTTC
-,TRBJ1-4,TRBV7-9,-,CASSLDLSGRAEKLFF,TGTGCCAGCAGCTTAGATTTGAGTGGCAGGGCTGAAAAACTGTTTTTT
-,TRBJ1-1,TRBV6-5,-,CASSYSMGGWGTEAFF,TGTGCCAGCAGTTACTCGATGGGAGGGTGGGGGACTGAAGCTTTCTTT
TRBD1,TRBJ2-3,TRBV5-1,few,CASSNRDRGADTQYF,TGCGCCAGCAGCAACCGGGACAGGGGAGCAGATACGCAGTATTTT
TRBD2,TRBJ2-7,TRBV6-5,few,CASIGTSETYEQYF,TGTGCCAGCATCGGGACTAGCGAGACCTACGAGCAGTACTTC
-,TRBJ2-7,TRBV7-2,-,CASSPVRSSYEQYF,TGTGCCAGCAGCCCAGTCAGGAGCTCCTACGAGCAGTACTTC
-,TRBJ2-5,TRBV5-1,few,CASSANQGSETQYF,TGCGCCAGCAGCGCAAATCAGGGGAGTGAGACCCAGTACTTC
TRBD2,TRBJ2-7,TRBV27,few,CASSLSPSGTYEQYF,TGTGCCAGCAGTTTATCTCCTAGCGGAACCTACGAGCAGTACTTC
-,TRBJ2-1,TRBV10-3,few,CAISESGDEKLPHNEQFF,TGTGCCATCAGTGAGTCAGGGGATGAGAAGCTCCCACACAATGAGCAGTTCTTC